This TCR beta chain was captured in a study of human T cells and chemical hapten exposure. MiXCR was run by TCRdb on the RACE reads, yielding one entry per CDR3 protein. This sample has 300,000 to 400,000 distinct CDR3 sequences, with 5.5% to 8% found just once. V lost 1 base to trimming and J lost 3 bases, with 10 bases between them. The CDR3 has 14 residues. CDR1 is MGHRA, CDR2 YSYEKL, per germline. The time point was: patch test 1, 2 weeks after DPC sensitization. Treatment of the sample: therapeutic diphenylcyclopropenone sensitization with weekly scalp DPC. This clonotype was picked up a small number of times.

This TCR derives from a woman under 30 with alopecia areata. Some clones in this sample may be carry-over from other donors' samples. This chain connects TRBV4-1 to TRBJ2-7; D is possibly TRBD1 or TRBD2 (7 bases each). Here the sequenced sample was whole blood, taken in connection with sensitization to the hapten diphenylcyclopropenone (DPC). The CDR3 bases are TGCGCCAGCAGCCAAGCAGGGGGGGGCTACGAGCAGTACTTC. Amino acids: CASSQAGGGYEQYF.